This entry describes one T cell receptor beta chain. Donors had no recently reported acute infections or vaccinations and were HIV-negative. This sample is part of a study of shared clonotypes between healthy human individuals. The wider study: Researchers drew samples from a couple of women and a few men aged 18 to 49.

Sequencing was performed with immunoSEQ multiplex PCR; in TCRdb, only in-frame clones are kept and a portion is missing. The sample includes just over 2,000,000 clones, 95% of them seen just once. Trimming took off 5 bases at V and 2 bases at J, with 8 bases between the two ends. Germline-derived CDR1 and CDR2 are SGHVS and FQNEAQ. The length of the CDR3 is 13 residues. This chain uses TRBV7-8 with TRBJ2-3, with D uncertain. The source of this sequence is a man between 18 and 29 years old in good health. The sequencing input was naive CD4+ T cells sorted from blood. Subset denoted: CD45RA+ positively selected. Here the CDR3 DNA reads TGTGCCAGCAGCCCCGGACCCACAGATACGCAGTATTTT. Amino acids: CASSPGPTDTQYF. The full variable domain, completed using reference TRBV7-8 and TRBJ2-3, is GAGVSQSPRYKVAKRGQDVALRCDPISGHVSLFWYQQALGQGPEFLTYFQNEAQLDKSGLPSDRFFAERPEGSVSTLKIQRTQQEDSAVYLCASSPGPTDTQYFGPGTRLTVL.